Below, one T cell receptor (beta chain) is given with its context. As yet, its antigen is unknown. 60 Vbeta and 13 Jbeta primers were used in PCR. Per the original data handling: The authors later counted 70 million to 85 million unique TCR beta chains, roughly 10 million of them shared. Data came from immunoSEQ multiplex PCR; TCRdb stores just in-frame clones and leaves some out. The D gene and trimming were derived from the DNA, and the V and J assignments and clone size from that table. Its clone listing holds roughly 140,000 clones. These data come from a study of cytomegalovirus exposure and HLA in healthy donors. The wider study: As an earlier analysis found, 180 million or so T cells yielded about 120 million unique TCR beta sequences.

Study-wide results and caveats: Later work associated 16,951 TCR beta sequences with HLA alleles at 0.05 false discovery rate.

Source material: PBMCs. The clonotype was recovered from a male donor in good health and CMV-seronegative.

The CDR3 loop is CASSAQGARGQPQHF. CDR3 in DNA: TGTGCCAGCAGTGCACAGGGGGCGCGAGGTCAGCCCCAGCATTTT. J is TRBJ1-5 and V is TRBV2; 9 nucleotides line up with TRBD1. Germline values: CDR1 SNHLY, CDR2 FYNNEI. Germline trimming cut 4 bases from V and 6 bases from J; bases unmatched to any gene: 7. This CDR3 has 15 residues. Complete variable domain (other parts from reference TRBV2 and TRBJ1-5): EPEVTQTPSHQVTQMGQEVILRCVPISNHLYFYWYRQILGQKVEFLVSFYNNEISEKSEIFDDQFSVERPDGSNFTLKIRSTKLEDSAMYFCASSAQGARGQPQHFGDGTRLSIL.